Listed below are T cell receptor beta chains from one sample, sequenced in a study of cytomegalovirus exposure and HLA in healthy donors. The repertoire was sequenced with immunoSEQ multiplex PCR; TCRdb's copy has only in-frame clones and lacks some. The sample records approximately 170,000 clones, roughly four fifths being singletons. Sequences were obtained from PBMCs. The source of these receptors is a middle-aged man in good health and CMV-seropositive. Each CDR3 is given with its conserved first and last residue. The order of the fields is J gene, D gene, V gene, clone size, CDR3 DNA, CDR3 protein. The D gene is left open where the match is weak. The size entry is marked missing in some rows and otherwise reads once, few, many or a size class.

j_gene: TRBJ2-1; d_gene: TRBD1; v_gene: TRBV9; abundance: once; CDR3nt: TGTGCCAGCAGCGGAGGGACAGGGGGCGCAGATGAGCAGTTCTTC; CDR3aa: CASSGGTGGADEQFF
j_gene: TRBJ2-7; d_gene: TRBD2; v_gene: TRBV25-1; abundance: .; CDR3nt: TGTGCCAGCAGTGAATCGTGGGGGGGCTACGAGCAGTACTTC; CDR3aa: CASSESWGGYEQYF
j_gene: TRBJ1-6; d_gene: TRBD1; v_gene: TRBV19; abundance: .; CDR3nt: TGTGCCAGTAGTATCTTTTCCGGACAGGGGATTTCACCCCTCCACTTT; CDR3aa: CASSIFSGQGISPLHF
j_gene: TRBJ1-2; d_gene: TRBD1; v_gene: TRBV7-9; abundance: few; CDR3nt: TGTTCCAGCAGCCGTCCTGGGACAGGGGCGAATGGCTACACCTTC; CDR3aa: CSSSRPGTGANGYTF
j_gene: TRBJ1-6; d_gene: TRBD1; v_gene: TRBV19; abundance: once; CDR3nt: TGTGCCAGTAGTCTAAGACAGGGTATTGGCTCCTATAATTCACCCCTCCACTTT; CDR3aa: CASSLRQGIGSYNSPLHF
j_gene: TRBJ1-1; d_gene: .; v_gene: TRBV19; abundance: once; CDR3nt: TGTGCCAGTAGCGGCTGGGGGCGAATGAACACTGAAGCTTTCTTT; CDR3aa: CASSGWGRMNTEAFF
j_gene: TRBJ2-3; d_gene: TRBD1; v_gene: TRBV5-1; abundance: .; CDR3nt: TGCGCCAGCAGCTCGCGGACAGGGATAGATACGCAGTATTTT; CDR3aa: CASSSRTGIDTQYF
j_gene: TRBJ2-1; d_gene: .; v_gene: TRBV9; abundance: .; CDR3nt: TGTGCCAGCAGCGTAGCGGACAATGAGCAGTTCTTC; CDR3aa: CASSVADNEQFF
j_gene: TRBJ1-6; d_gene: .; v_gene: TRBV7-2; abundance: .; CDR3nt: TGTGCCAGCAGCTTTGGGCAGAACTATAATTCACCCCTCCACTTT; CDR3aa: CASSFGQNYNSPLHF
j_gene: TRBJ2-1; d_gene: TRBD2; v_gene: TRBV6-6; abundance: .; CDR3nt: TGTGCCAGCAGTCAGCCGGGACTAGCGGACAATGAGCAGTTCTTC; CDR3aa: CASSQPGLADNEQFF
j_gene: TRBJ1-2; d_gene: .; v_gene: TRBV28; abundance: once; CDR3nt: TGTGCCAGCAACCCCTGGGAGGGTAGAGGCTACACCTTC; CDR3aa: CASNPWEGRGYTF
j_gene: TRBJ1-5; d_gene: TRBD1; v_gene: TRBV7-8; abundance: .; CDR3nt: TGTGCCAGCGGGGACAGGGACCCTTATAGCAATCAGCCCCAGCATTTT; CDR3aa: CASGDRDPYSNQPQHF
j_gene: TRBJ2-3; d_gene: .; v_gene: TRBV6-6; abundance: .; CDR3nt: TGTGCCAGCAGTTACGGGGGAGGTGGTGCAGATACGCAGTATTTT; CDR3aa: CASSYGGGGADTQYF
j_gene: TRBJ1-3; d_gene: .; v_gene: TRBV6-5; abundance: .; CDR3nt: TGTGCCAGCAGTTACCGGCGGGGGCCTGGAAACACCATATATTTT; CDR3aa: CASSYRRGPGNTIYF
j_gene: TRBJ2-7; d_gene: TRBD2; v_gene: TRBV7-3; abundance: .; CDR3nt: TGTGCCAGCAGCTTAACTGGGGGGGGGTCCTACGAGCAGTACTTC; CDR3aa: CASSLTGGGSYEQYF
j_gene: TRBJ2-5; d_gene: .; v_gene: TRBV5-4; abundance: once; CDR3nt: TGTGCCAGCAGCTTGGGTGTCTGGGGTGTTGGGGAGCAGTACTTC; CDR3aa: CASSLGVWGVGEQYF
j_gene: TRBJ2-3; d_gene: .; v_gene: TRBV13; abundance: .; CDR3nt: TGTGCCAGCAGCTCGGTACGTTCAGATACGCAGTATTTT; CDR3aa: CASSSVRSDTQYF
j_gene: TRBJ1-1; d_gene: .; v_gene: TRBV5-6; abundance: .; CDR3nt: TGTGCCAGCAGCTTTCGGCGGCCGGGTATGAACACTGAAGCTTTCTTT; CDR3aa: CASSFRRPGMNTEAFF
j_gene: TRBJ2-3; d_gene: .; v_gene: TRBV11-1; abundance: .; CDR3nt: TGTGCCAGCAGCTGGAGGGGTAGCACAGATACGCAGTATTTT; CDR3aa: CASSWRGSTDTQYF
j_gene: TRBJ2-2; d_gene: .; v_gene: TRBV11-2; abundance: .; CDR3nt: TGTGCCAGCAGCTTAGATCCGGGTCCCGGGGAGCTGTTTTTT; CDR3aa: CASSLDPGPGELFF
j_gene: TRBJ2-7; d_gene: TRBD1; v_gene: TRBV5-4; abundance: .; CDR3nt: TGTGCCAGCAGCTTGCCCAGGGGGCTGAGTCACGAGCAGTACTTC; CDR3aa: CASSLPRGLSHEQYF
j_gene: TRBJ2-7; d_gene: TRBD2; v_gene: TRBV2; abundance: few; CDR3nt: TGTGCCAGCATTTGGGCTAGCGGGATCAACATTTACGAGCAGTACTTC; CDR3aa: CASIWASGINIYEQYF
j_gene: TRBJ2-1; d_gene: TRBD1; v_gene: TRBV5-1; abundance: once; CDR3nt: TGCGCCAGCAGCTTGACAGGGGGCAATGAGCAGTTCTTC; CDR3aa: CASSLTGGNEQFF
j_gene: TRBJ2-3; d_gene: .; v_gene: TRBV7-2; abundance: .; CDR3nt: TGTGCCAGCAGCTTAGACTCCACTAGCACAGATACGCAGTATTTT; CDR3aa: CASSLDSTSTDTQYF
j_gene: TRBJ1-1; d_gene: .; v_gene: TRBV6-1; abundance: few; CDR3nt: TGTGCCAGCAGTGAAGTAGCAGGCTCAGGGGACACTGAAGCTTTCTTT; CDR3aa: CASSEVAGSGDTEAFF
j_gene: TRBJ2-7; d_gene: TRBD1; v_gene: TRBV2; abundance: once; CDR3nt: TGTGCCAGTAATGACAGGGGCCACGAGCAGTACTTC; CDR3aa: CASNDRGHEQYF
j_gene: TRBJ1-1; d_gene: TRBD1; v_gene: TRBV5-1; abundance: .; CDR3nt: TGCGCCAGCAGCCAGGGGACAGCGAACACTGAAGCTTTCTTT; CDR3aa: CASSQGTANTEAFF
j_gene: TRBJ2-1; d_gene: .; v_gene: TRBV11-1; abundance: .; CDR3nt: TGTGCCAGCAGTCCCAAGGAGCCGGGGTTAAATGAGCAGTTCTTC; CDR3aa: CASSPKEPGLNEQFF
j_gene: TRBJ1-1; d_gene: .; v_gene: TRBV19; abundance: once; CDR3nt: TGTGCCAGTAGTATCGGGAGTGGAGAAGCTTTCTTT; CDR3aa: CASSIGSGEAFF
j_gene: TRBJ1-6; d_gene: .; v_gene: TRBV2; abundance: .; CDR3nt: TGTGCCAGCAGCGAGGGCGAAGCGGTTAATTCACCCCTCCACTTT; CDR3aa: CASSEGEAVNSPLHF
j_gene: TRBJ1-1; d_gene: .; v_gene: TRBV5-5; abundance: .; CDR3nt: TGTGCCAGCAGCTTGACAGTAGTAGAAGCTTTCTTT; CDR3aa: CASSLTVVEAFF